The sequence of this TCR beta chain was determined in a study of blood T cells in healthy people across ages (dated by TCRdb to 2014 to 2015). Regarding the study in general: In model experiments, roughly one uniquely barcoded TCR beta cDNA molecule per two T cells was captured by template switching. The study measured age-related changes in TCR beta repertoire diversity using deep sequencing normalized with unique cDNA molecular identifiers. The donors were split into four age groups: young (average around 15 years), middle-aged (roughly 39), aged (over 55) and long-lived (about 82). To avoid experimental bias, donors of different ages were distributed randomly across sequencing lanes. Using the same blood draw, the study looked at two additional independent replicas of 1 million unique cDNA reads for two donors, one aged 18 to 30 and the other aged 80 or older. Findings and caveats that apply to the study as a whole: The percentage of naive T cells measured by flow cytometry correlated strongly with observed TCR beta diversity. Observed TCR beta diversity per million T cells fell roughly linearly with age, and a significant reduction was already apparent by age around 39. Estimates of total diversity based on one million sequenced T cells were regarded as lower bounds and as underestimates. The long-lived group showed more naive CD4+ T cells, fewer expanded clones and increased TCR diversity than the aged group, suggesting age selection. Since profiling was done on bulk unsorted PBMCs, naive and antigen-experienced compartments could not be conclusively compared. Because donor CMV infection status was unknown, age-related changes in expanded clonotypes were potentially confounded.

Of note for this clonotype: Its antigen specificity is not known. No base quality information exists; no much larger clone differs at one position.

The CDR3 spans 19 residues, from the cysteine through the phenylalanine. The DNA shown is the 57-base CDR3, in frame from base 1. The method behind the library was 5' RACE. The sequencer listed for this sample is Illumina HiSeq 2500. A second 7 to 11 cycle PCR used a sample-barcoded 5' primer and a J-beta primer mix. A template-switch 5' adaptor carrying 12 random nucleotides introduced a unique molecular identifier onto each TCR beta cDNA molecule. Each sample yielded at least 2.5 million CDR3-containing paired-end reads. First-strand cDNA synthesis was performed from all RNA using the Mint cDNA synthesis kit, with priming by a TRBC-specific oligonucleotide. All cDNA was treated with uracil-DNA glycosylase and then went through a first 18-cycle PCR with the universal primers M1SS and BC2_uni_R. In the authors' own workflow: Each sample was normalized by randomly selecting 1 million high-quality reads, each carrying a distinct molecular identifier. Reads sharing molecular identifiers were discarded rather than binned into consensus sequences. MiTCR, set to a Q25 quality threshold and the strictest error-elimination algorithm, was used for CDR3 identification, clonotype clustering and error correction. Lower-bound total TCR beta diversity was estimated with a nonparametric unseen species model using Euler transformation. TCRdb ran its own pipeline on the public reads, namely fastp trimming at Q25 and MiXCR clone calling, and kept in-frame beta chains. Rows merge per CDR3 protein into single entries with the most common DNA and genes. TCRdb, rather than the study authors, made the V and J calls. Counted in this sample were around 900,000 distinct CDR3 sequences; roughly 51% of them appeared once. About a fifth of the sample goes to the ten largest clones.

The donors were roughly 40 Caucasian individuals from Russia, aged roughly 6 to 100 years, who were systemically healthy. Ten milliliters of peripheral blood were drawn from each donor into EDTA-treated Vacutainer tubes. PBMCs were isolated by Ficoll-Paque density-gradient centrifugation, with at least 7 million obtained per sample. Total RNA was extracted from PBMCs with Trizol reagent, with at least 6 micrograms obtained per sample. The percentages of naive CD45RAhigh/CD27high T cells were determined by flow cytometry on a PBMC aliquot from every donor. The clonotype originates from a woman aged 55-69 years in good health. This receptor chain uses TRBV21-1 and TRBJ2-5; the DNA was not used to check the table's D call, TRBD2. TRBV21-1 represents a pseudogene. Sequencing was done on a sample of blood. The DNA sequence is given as TGTGCCAGCAGCAAAGAGGGGTCGGCGGGAGTAAATGTCCAAGAGACCCAGTACTTC. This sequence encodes CASSKEGSAGVNVQETQYF.